These 2 T cell receptor beta chains were sequenced from one sample in a study of technical replicates of blood from several donors. TCRdb keeps only in-frame clones here, not all; method: immunoSEQ multiplex PCR. This table holds 90,000 or so clones, 85% to 95% found once. The sequencing sample was made of T cells isolated from PBMCs. Receptors originate from a human donor in good health.

The chain employs TRBV2 and TRBJ2-1; TRBD2 agrees at 13 bases. The CDR3 is 19 amino acids. Unmatched junction bases numbered 8, after V lost 3 bases and J lost 0 bases. The germline gives CDR1 SNHLY, CDR2 FYNNEI. The CDR3 spells CASSDPGLAGEISYNEQFF. The CDR3 DNA sequence: TGTGCCAGCAGTGATCCCGGACTAGCGGGAGAAATCTCCTACAATGAGCAGTTCTTC.

This clone was seen a handful of times. The CDR3, as DNA: TGCAGCGTTGATCGACAGGGACACACTGAAGCTTTCTTT. This encodes CSVDRQGHTEAFF. V usage is TRBV29-1 and J usage is TRBJ1-1, with 7 bases fitting TRBD1. The length of the CDR3 is 13 residues. From germline, CDR1 is SQVTM and CDR2 ANQGSEA. Losses at the gene ends were 3 bases for V and 3 bases for J; bases not matched to a gene: 4.